The TCR beta chain described here comes from a study of vaccination and CD4 T cells after COVID-19. The overall study: Blood was drawn a median around 70 days post second dose, range 14 to 241.

Indicated time point: late sampling 161 to 241 days after vaccination in a few convalescent patients. Treatment defined: approximately nine-day PBMC culture with coronavirus spike peptide pools or control peptides (ViraFEST assay). Per germline, CDR1 SGHVS and CDR2 FNYEAQ. The length of the CDR3 is 16 residues. Trimming cost V 5 bases and J 5 bases; bases outside gene matches: 14. This clonotype ranks as medium-sized (0.01 to 0.1%). As yet, its antigen is unknown. CD4+ T cells that had been cultured provided DNA sequenced with the Oncomine TCR Beta short-read assay. TCRdb re-called the PCR reads with MiXCR, one entry per CDR3 protein. The profile shows around 18,000 distinct CDR3 sequences, around 52% of them singletons.

The chain couples TRBV7-6 to TRBJ1-1; 7 bases map to TRBD1. Sequencing was performed on CD4+ T cells from blood, cultured in vitro, taken about 7 months after SARS-CoV-2 vaccination. This TCR came from a human donor who had recovered from COVID-19. CDR3 region: CASSANVNRGQTEAFF. CDR3 nucleotide sequence: TGTGCCAGCAGCGCCAACGTTAACAGGGGACAAACTGAAGCTTTCTTT.